These T cell receptor beta chains were read from a single sample in a study of cytomegalovirus exposure and HLA in healthy donors. Assay used: immunoSEQ multiplex PCR; TCRdb lists only in-frame clones, some missing. Among 100,000 to 150,000 clones listed, approximately 80% were seen once. The sequenced material came from PBMCs. The receptors derive from a man aged 25 to 40 in good health and CMV-seronegative. CDR3s include the opening cysteine and the closing phenylalanine or tryptophan. Each record gives: D gene, J gene, clone size, V gene, CDR3 protein, CDR3 DNA. The D gene is left open where the match is weak. Some rows have no size entry. The others give once, few or many, or a class for an expanded clone.

d_gene: TRBD2
j_gene: TRBJ2-7
abundance: few
v_gene: TRBV4-1
CDR3aa: CASSHPVGGGFYEQYF
CDR3nt: TGCGCCAGCAGCCATCCAGTGGGCGGGGGATTCTACGAGCAGTACTTC

d_gene: -
j_gene: TRBJ1-1
abundance: -
v_gene: TRBV7-6
CDR3aa: CASSRDSNTEAFF
CDR3nt: TGTGCCAGCAGCCGGGACTCTAACACTGAAGCTTTCTTT

d_gene: -
j_gene: TRBJ1-2
abundance: -
v_gene: TRBV20-1
CDR3aa: CSVGAAGYTF
CDR3nt: TGCAGTGTCGGCGCGGCTGGCTACACCTTC

d_gene: -
j_gene: TRBJ2-7
abundance: -
v_gene: TRBV9
CDR3aa: CASSVGAGQYEQYF
CDR3nt: TGTGCCAGCAGCGTAGGTGCAGGGCAATACGAGCAGTACTTC

d_gene: -
j_gene: TRBJ1-2
abundance: -
v_gene: TRBV7-6
CDR3aa: CASSLGRAEDYTF
CDR3nt: TGTGCCAGCAGCTTAGGCCGTGCAGAGGACTACACCTTC

d_gene: -
j_gene: TRBJ2-1
abundance: -
v_gene: TRBV5-8
CDR3aa: CASSSGQTRWNEQFF
CDR3nt: TGTGCCAGCAGCTCCGGACAGACCAGGTGGAATGAGCAGTTCTTC

d_gene: TRBD1
j_gene: TRBJ1-1
abundance: -
v_gene: TRBV28
CDR3aa: CASSSGQMNTEAFF
CDR3nt: TGTGCCAGCAGTTCGGGACAGATGAACACTGAAGCTTTCTTT

d_gene: TRBD1
j_gene: TRBJ1-6
abundance: -
v_gene: TRBV5-5
CDR3aa: CASSAGTAKYNSPLHF
CDR3nt: TGTGCCAGCAGCGCCGGGACAGCCAAGTATAATTCACCCCTCCACTTT

d_gene: -
j_gene: TRBJ2-7
abundance: once
v_gene: TRBV5-1
CDR3aa: CASSLVTLGSREQYF
CDR3nt: TGCGCCAGCAGCTTGGTAACCCTAGGCTCGCGAGAGCAGTACTTC

d_gene: -
j_gene: TRBJ2-2
abundance: -
v_gene: TRBV6-1
CDR3aa: CASPSGLTGELFF
CDR3nt: TGTGCCAGCCCTTCAGGTCTCACCGGGGAGCTGTTTTTT

d_gene: -
j_gene: TRBJ1-5
abundance: -
v_gene: TRBV15
CDR3aa: CATSRDFGVQQPQHF
CDR3nt: TGTGCCACCAGCAGAGATTTCGGGGTACAGCAGCCCCAGCATTTT

d_gene: -
j_gene: TRBJ2-5
abundance: -
v_gene: TRBV7-2
CDR3aa: CASSLYSQETQYF
CDR3nt: TGTGCCAGCAGCTTATACAGTCAAGAGACCCAGTACTTC

d_gene: -
j_gene: TRBJ1-2
abundance: -
v_gene: TRBV4-2
CDR3aa: CASSQDPSRGANANYGYTF
CDR3nt: TGTGCCAGCAGCCAAGATCCTAGCAGGGGCGCAAACGCTAACTATGGCTACACCTTC

d_gene: TRBD1
j_gene: TRBJ1-5
abundance: -
v_gene: TRBV6-5
CDR3aa: CASSYRDRVSNQPQHF
CDR3nt: TGTGCCAGCAGTTACAGGGACAGGGTCAGCAATCAGCCCCAGCATTTT

d_gene: TRBD1
j_gene: TRBJ2-1
abundance: few
v_gene: TRBV9
CDR3aa: CASSAGQGHSEQFF
CDR3nt: TGTGCCAGCAGCGCGGGACAGGGACATTCGGAGCAGTTCTTC

d_gene: -
j_gene: TRBJ1-3
abundance: few
v_gene: TRBV7-2
CDR3aa: CASSLRSSGNTIYF
CDR3nt: TGTGCCAGCAGCTTGAGGAGCTCTGGAAACACCATATATTTT

d_gene: TRBD1
j_gene: TRBJ2-7
abundance: -
v_gene: TRBV5-1
CDR3aa: CASSLPGQGYEQYF
CDR3nt: TGCGCCAGCAGCTTACCGGGACAGGGGTACGAGCAGTACTTC

d_gene: TRBD1
j_gene: TRBJ1-4
abundance: -
v_gene: TRBV5-1
CDR3aa: CASSLPDRGEKLFF
CDR3nt: TGCGCCAGCAGCTTGCCGGACAGGGGAGAAAAACTGTTTTTT

d_gene: -
j_gene: TRBJ2-7
abundance: -
v_gene: TRBV30
CDR3aa: CAWRVSRYEQYF
CDR3nt: TGTGCCTGGAGAGTGAGCAGGTACGAGCAGTACTTC

d_gene: -
j_gene: TRBJ2-7
abundance: -
v_gene: TRBV30
CDR3aa: CAWNRGAYEQYF
CDR3nt: TGTGCCTGGAATAGGGGTGCATACGAGCAGTACTTC

d_gene: TRBD1
j_gene: TRBJ1-2
abundance: few
v_gene: TRBV19
CDR3aa: CASSASTGRLGYGYTF
CDR3nt: TGTGCCAGTAGTGCATCGACAGGGAGGCTAGGGTATGGCTACACCTTC

d_gene: TRBD1
j_gene: TRBJ1-2
abundance: -
v_gene: TRBV27
CDR3aa: CASRELRDRGHNNYGYTF
CDR3nt: TGTGCCAGCAGAGAACTCCGGGACAGGGGGCATAATAACTATGGCTACACCTTC

d_gene: TRBD1
j_gene: TRBJ1-1
abundance: few
v_gene: TRBV25-1
CDR3aa: CASRSRQGGEAFF
CDR3nt: TGTGCCAGCAGATCGCGACAGGGGGGGGAAGCTTTCTTT

d_gene: -
j_gene: TRBJ1-2
abundance: -
v_gene: TRBV28
CDR3aa: CASSLEGYGYTF
CDR3nt: TGTGCCAGCAGTTTAGAGGGATATGGCTACACCTTC

d_gene: TRBD1
j_gene: TRBJ1-3
abundance: -
v_gene: TRBV6-5
CDR3aa: CASSWGQDARNTIYF
CDR3nt: TGTGCCAGCAGTTGGGGACAGGATGCCCGAAACACCATATATTTT

d_gene: -
j_gene: TRBJ2-3
abundance: -
v_gene: TRBV19
CDR3aa: CASSRQISTDTQYF
CDR3nt: TGTGCCAGTAGTAGGCAGATTAGCACAGATACGCAGTATTTT

d_gene: -
j_gene: TRBJ2-3
abundance: -
v_gene: TRBV18
CDR3aa: CASSPLPGTDTQYF
CDR3nt: TGTGCCAGCTCACCACTTCCAGGGACAGATACGCAGTATTTT

d_gene: TRBD2
j_gene: TRBJ2-3
abundance: -
v_gene: TRBV4-2
CDR3aa: CASSQGRGGDLTQYF
CDR3nt: TGTGCCAGCAGCCAAGGGCGGGGGGGAGACCTTACGCAGTATTTT

d_gene: TRBD1
j_gene: TRBJ1-2
abundance: -
v_gene: TRBV27
CDR3aa: CASSTSSGGGYTF
CDR3nt: TGTGCCAGCAGTACAAGCTCAGGGGGGGGCTACACCTTC

d_gene: -
j_gene: TRBJ2-3
abundance: -
v_gene: TRBV20-1
CDR3aa: CSRLRTDTQYF
CDR3nt: TGCAGCCGACTTCGCACAGATACGCAGTATTTT

d_gene: TRBD1
j_gene: TRBJ2-2
abundance: few
v_gene: TRBV27
CDR3aa: CASSSSGTGPGELFF
CDR3nt: TGTGCCAGCAGCTCCTCCGGGACAGGGCCCGGGGAGCTGTTTTTT

d_gene: TRBD1
j_gene: TRBJ2-7
abundance: -
v_gene: TRBV28
CDR3aa: CASSTPGQGLYEQYF
CDR3nt: TGTGCCAGCAGTACACCGGGACAGGGGCTCTACGAGCAGTACTTC